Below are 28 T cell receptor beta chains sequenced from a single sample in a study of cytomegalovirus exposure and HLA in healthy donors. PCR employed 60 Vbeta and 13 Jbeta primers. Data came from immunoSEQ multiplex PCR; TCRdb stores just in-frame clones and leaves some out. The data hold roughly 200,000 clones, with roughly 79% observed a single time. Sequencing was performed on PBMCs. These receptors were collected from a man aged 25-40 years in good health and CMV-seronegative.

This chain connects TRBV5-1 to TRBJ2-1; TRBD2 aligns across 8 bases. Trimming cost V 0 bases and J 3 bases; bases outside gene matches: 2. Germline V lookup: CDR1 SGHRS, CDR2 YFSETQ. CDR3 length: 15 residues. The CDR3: CASSLERGGYNEQFF. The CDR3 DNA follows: TGCGCCAGCAGCTTGGAACGGGGGGGCTACAATGAGCAGTTCTTC.

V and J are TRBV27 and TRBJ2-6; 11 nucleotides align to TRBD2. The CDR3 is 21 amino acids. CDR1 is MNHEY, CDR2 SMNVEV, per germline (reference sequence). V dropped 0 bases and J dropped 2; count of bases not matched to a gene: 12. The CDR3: CASSLSPELAGGLTGANVLTF. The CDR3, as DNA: TGTGCCAGCAGTTTATCCCCGGAGCTAGCGGGAGGACTAACTGGGGCCAACGTCCTGACTTTC.

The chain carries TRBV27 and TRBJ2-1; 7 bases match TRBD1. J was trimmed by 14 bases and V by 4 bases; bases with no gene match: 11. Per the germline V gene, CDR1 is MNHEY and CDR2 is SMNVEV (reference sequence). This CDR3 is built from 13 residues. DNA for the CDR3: TGTGCCAGCAGTTCCTCAGGGGGTTTTGGTGAGTTCTTC. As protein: CASSSSGGFGEFF.

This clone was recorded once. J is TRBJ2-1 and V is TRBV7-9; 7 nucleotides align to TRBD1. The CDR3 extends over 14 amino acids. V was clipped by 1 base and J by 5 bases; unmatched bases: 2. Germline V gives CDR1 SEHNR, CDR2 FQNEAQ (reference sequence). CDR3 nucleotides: TGTGCCAGCAGCTTAGGGGACAGCCACAATGAGCAGTTCTTC. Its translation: CASSLGDSHNEQFF.

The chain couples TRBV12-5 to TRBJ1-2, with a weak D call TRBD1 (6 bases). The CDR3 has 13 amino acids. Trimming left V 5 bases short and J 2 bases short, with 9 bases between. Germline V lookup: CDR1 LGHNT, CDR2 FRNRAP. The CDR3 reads CASGHGQNYGYTF. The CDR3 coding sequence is TGTGCTAGTGGTCACGGACAGAACTATGGCTACACCTTC. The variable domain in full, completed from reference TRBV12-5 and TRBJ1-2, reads DARVTQTPRHKVTEMGQEVTMRCQPILGHNTVFWYRQTMMQGLELLAYFRNRAPLDDSGMPKDRFSAEMPDATLATLKIQPSEPRDSAVYFCASGHGQNYGYTFGSGTRLTVV.

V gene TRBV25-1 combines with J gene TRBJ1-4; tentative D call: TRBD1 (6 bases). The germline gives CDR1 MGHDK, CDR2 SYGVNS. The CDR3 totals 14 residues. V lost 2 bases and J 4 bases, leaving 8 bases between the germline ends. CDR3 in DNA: TGTGCCAGCAGTGAAAACAGGGATAATGAAAAACTGTTTTTT. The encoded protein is CASSENRDNEKLFF.

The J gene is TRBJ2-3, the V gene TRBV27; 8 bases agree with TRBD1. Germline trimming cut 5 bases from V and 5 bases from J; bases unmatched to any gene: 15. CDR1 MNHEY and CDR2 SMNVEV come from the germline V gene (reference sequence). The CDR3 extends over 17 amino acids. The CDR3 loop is CASSASSAGGWKDTQYF. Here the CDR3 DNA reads TGTGCCAGCAGTGCGTCCTCGGCAGGGGGCTGGAAAGATACGCAGTATTTT.

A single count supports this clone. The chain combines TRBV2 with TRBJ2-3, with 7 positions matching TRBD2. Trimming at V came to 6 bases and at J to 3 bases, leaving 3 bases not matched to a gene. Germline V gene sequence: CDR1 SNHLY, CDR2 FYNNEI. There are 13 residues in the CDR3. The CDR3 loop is CASRIGRTDTQYF. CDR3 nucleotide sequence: TGTGCCAGCAGAATCGGGAGGACAGATACGCAGTATTTT.

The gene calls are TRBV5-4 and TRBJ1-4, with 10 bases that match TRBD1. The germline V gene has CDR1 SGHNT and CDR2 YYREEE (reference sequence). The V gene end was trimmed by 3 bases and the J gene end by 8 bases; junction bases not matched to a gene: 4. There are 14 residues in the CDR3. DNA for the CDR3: TGTGCCAGCAGCTGGGGGGACAGGGGCGAAAAACTGTTTTTT. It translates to CASSWGDRGEKLFF. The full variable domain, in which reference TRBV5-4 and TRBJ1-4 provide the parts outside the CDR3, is ETGVTQSPTHLIKTRGQQVTLRCSSQSGHNTVSWYQQALGQGPQFIFQYYREEENGRGNFPPRFSGLQFPNYSSELNVNALELDDSALYLCASSWGDRGEKLFFGSGTQLSVL.

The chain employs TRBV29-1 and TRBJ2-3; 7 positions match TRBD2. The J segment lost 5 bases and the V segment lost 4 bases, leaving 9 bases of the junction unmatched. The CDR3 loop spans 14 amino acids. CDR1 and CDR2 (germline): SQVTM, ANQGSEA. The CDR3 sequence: CSVVLWTSKDTQYF. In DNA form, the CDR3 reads TGCAGCGTTGTGTTATGGACTAGTAAAGATACGCAGTATTTT.

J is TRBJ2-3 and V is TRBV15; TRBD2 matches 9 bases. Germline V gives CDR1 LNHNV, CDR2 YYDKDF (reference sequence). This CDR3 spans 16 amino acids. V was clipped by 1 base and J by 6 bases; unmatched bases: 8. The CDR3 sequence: CATSRVGGRAVDTQYF. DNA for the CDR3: TGTGCCACCAGCAGAGTGGGCGGGAGGGCCGTGGATACGCAGTATTTT.

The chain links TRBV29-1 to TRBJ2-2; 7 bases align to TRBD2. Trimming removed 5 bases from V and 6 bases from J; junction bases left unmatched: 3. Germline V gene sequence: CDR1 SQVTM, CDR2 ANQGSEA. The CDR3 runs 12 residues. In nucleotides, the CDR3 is TGCAGCGTTTGGGAGGGTTCCGGGGAGCTGTTTTTT. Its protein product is CSVWEGSGELFF.

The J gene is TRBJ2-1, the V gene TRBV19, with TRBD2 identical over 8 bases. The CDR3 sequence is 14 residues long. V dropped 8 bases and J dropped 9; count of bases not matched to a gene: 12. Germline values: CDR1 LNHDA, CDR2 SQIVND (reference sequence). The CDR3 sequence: CASEKAGVLGEQFF. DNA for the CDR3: TGTGCCAGTGAAAAAGCGGGAGTACTTGGTGAGCAGTTCTTC.

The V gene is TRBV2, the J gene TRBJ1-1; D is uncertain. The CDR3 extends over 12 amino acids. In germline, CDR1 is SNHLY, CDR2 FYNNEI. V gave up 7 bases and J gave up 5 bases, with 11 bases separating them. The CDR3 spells CASTPIGTEAFF. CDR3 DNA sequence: TGTGCCAGCACCCCTATCGGGACTGAAGCTTTCTTT.

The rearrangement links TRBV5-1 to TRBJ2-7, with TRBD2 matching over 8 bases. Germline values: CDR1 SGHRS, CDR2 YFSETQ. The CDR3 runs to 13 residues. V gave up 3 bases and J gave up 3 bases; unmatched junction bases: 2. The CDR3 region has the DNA TGCGCCAGCAGCTCCGGGACTAGCTACGAGCAGTACTTC. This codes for CASSSGTSYEQYF.

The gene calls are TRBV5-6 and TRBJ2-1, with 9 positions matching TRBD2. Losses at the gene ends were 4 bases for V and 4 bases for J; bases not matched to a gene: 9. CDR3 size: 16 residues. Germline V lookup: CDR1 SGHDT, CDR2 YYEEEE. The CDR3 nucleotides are TGTGCCAGCAGCCGGCCGGGACTAGCAGAATACAATGAGCAGTTCTTC. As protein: CASSRPGLAEYNEQFF. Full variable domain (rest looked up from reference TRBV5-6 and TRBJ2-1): DAGVTQSPTHLIKTRGQQVTLRCSPKSGHDTVSWYQQALGQGPQFIFQYYEEEERQRGNFPDRFSGHQFPNYSSELNVNALLLGDSALYLCASSRPGLAEYNEQFFGPGTRLTVL.

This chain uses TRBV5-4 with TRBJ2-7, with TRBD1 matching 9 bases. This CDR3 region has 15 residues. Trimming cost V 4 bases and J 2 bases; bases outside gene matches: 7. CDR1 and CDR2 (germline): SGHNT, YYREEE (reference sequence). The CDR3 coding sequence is TGTGCCAGCAGCCTGGGGACAGGGAACCCCTACGAGCAGTACTTC. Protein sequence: CASSLGTGNPYEQYF.

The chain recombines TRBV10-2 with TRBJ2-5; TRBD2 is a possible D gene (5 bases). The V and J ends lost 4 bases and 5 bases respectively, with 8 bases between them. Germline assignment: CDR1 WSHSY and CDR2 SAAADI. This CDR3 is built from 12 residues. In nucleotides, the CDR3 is TGCGCCAGCAGTGTAGGCGGGGAGACCCAGTACTTC. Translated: CASSVGGETQYF.

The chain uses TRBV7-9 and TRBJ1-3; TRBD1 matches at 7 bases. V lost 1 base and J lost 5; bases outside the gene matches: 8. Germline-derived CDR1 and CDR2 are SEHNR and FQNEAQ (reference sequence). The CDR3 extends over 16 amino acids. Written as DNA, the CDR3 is TGTGCCAGCAGCTTAGTGCAGGGGGAAACTAGAAACACCATATATTTT. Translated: CASSLVQGETRNTIYF.

Written as DNA, the CDR3 is TGTGCCATTGTAACGGGACAGGGTACAGATACGCAGTATTTT. It encodes CAIVTGQGTDTQYF. J is TRBJ2-3 and V is TRBV19; TRBD1 agrees at 9 bases. The CDR3 has 14 residues. In germline, CDR1 is LNHDA, CDR2 SQIVND (reference sequence). V lost 10 bases, J lost 3 bases, and 8 bases stayed unmatched.

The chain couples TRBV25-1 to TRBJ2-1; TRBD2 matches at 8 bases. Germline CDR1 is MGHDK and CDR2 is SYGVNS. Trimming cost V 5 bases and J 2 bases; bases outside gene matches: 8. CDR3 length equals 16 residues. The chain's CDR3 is CASSSPTGLAYNEQFF. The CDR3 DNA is TGTGCCAGCAGTAGCCCAACGGGACTAGCCTACAATGAGCAGTTCTTC. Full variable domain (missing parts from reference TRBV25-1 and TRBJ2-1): EADIYQTPRYLVIGTGKKITLECSQTMGHDKMYWYQQDPGMELHLIHYSYGVNSTEKGDLSSESTVSRIRTEHFPLTLESARPSHTSQYLCASSSPTGLAYNEQFFGPGTRLTVL.

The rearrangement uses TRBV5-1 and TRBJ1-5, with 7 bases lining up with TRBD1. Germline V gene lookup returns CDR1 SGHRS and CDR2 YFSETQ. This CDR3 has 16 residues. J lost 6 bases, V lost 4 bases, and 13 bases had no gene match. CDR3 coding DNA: TGCGCCAGCAGCCATTTGCCAGGGGGATTGGGTCAGCCCCAGCATTTT. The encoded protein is CASSHLPGGLGQPQHF.

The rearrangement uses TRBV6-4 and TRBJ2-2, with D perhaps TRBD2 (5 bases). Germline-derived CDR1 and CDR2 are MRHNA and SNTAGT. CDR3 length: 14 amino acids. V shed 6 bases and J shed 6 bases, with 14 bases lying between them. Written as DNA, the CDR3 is TGTGCCAGCAGAAATAGCGCGGGCTCCGGGGAGCTGTTTTTT. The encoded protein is CASRNSAGSGELFF.

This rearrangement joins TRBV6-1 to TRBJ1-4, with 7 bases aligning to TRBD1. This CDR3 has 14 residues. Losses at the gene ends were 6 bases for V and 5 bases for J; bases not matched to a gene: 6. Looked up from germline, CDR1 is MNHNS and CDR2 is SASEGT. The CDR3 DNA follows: TGTGCCAGCAGAGGTCTGACAGGGAATGAAAAACTGTTTTTT. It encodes CASRGLTGNEKLFF.

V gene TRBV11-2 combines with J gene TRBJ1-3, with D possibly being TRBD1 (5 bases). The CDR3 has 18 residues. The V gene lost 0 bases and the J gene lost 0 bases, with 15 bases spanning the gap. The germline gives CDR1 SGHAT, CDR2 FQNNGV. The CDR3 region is CASSLEGRSGGSGNTIYF. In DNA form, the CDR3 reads TGTGCCAGCAGCTTAGAGGGCCGATCGGGGGGCTCTGGAAACACCATATATTTT.

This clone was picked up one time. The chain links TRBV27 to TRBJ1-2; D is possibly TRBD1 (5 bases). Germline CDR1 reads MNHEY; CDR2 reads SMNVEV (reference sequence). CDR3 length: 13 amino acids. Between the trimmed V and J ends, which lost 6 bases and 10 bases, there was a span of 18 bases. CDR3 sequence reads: CASSPDTFFDYTF. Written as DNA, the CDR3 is TGTGCCAGCAGCCCGGACACCTTTTTTGACTACACCTTC.

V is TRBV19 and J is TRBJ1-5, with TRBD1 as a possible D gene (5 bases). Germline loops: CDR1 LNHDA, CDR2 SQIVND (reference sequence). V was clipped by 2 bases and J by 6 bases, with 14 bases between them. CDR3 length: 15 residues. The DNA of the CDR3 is TGTGCCAGTAGTATACCAACAGGTACGGGTCAGCCCCAGCATTTT. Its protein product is CASSIPTGTGQPQHF.

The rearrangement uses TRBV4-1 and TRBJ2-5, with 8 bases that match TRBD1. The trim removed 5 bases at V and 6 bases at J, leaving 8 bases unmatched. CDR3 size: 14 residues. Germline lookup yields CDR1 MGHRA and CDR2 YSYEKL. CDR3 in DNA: TGCGCCAGCAGCGGGCAGGGGGCATGGAAGACCCAGTACTTC. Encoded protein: CASSGQGAWKTQYF.